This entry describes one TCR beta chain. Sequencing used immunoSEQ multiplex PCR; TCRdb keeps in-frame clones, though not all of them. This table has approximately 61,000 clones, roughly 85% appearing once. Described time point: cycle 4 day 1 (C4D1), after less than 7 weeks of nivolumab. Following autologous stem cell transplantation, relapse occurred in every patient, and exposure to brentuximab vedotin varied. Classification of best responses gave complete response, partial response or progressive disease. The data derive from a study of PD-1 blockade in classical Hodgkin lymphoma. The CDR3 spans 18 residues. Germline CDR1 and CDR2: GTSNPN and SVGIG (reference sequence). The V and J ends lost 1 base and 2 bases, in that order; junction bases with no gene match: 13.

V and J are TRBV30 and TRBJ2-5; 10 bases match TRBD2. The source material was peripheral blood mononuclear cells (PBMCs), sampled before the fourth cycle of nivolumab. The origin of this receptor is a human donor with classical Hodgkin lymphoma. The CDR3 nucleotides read TGTGCCTGGAGTGCAGGGACTAGCGTACCGACGAAACAAGAGACCCAGTACTTC. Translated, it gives CAWSAGTSVPTKQETQYF.